The TCR beta chain described here comes from a study of sequential checkpoint blockade in melanoma. In the study overall: TCRbeta immunosequencing was performed on DNA from 85 to 100 pretreatment melanoma tumor samples.

The protocol was immunoSEQ multiplex PCR, while the TCRdb copy is restricted to in-frame clones and leaves out a portion. This table has 20,000 to 25,000 clones, about 27% appearing once. Stated treatment: randomized to nivolumab then ipilimumab (arm A) or the reverse (arm B). The CDR3 consists of 13 residues. Trimming removed 4 bases from V and 8 bases from J, with 11 bases in between. Sequencing used tumor tissue (inferred from file names), obtained from a patient given nivolumab and ipilimumab in sequence. This TCR was recovered from a human donor with melanoma. J is TRBJ1-4 and V is TRBV7-1; no clear D gene. TRBV7-1 is an ORF, and what it does is uncertain. CDR3 coding DNA: TGTGCCAGCAGCTTAATAGGGATGGAAAAACTGTTTTTT. Protein sequence: CASSLIGMEKLFF.